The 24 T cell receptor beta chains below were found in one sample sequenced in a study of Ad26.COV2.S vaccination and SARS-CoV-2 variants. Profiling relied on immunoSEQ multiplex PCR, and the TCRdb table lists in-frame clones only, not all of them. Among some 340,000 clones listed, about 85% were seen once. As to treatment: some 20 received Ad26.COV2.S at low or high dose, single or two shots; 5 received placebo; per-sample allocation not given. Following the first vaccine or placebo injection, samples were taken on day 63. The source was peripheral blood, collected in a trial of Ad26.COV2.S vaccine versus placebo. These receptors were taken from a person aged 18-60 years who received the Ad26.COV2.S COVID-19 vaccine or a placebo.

CDR3 in DNA: TGTGCCAGCAGCGGGGGGACAGGGAGAAATCAGCCCCAGCATTTT. Encoded protein: CASSGGTGRNQPQHF. The chain joins TRBV13 to TRBJ1-5, with TRBD1 identical over 9 bases. In germline, CDR1 is PRHDT, CDR2 FYEKMQ (reference sequence). The V gene end was trimmed by 5 bases and the J gene end by 4 bases; junction bases not matched to a gene: 6. The CDR3 spans 15 residues.

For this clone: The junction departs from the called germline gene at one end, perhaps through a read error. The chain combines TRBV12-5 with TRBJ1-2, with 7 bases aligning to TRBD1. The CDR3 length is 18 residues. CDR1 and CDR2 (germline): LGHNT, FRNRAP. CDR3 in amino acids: CASGLAHDPHRGYYDYTF. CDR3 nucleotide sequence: TGTGCTAGTGGTTTGGCGCACGACCCCCACAGGGGTTACTATGACTACACCTTC.

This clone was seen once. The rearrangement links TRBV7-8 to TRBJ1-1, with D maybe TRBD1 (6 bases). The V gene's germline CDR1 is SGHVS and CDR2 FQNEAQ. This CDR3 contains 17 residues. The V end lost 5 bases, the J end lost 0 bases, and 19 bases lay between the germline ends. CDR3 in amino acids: CASSPHRIRGLNTEAFF. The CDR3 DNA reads TGTGCCAGCAGCCCTCATCGGATCAGGGGACTGAACACTGAAGCTTTCTTT. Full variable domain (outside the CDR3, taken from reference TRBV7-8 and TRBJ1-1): GAGVSQSPRYKVAKRGQDVALRCDPISGHVSLFWYQQALGQGPEFLTYFQNEAQLDKSGLPSDRFFAERPEGSVSTLKIQRTQQEDSAVYLCASSPHRIRGLNTEAFFGQGTRLTVV.

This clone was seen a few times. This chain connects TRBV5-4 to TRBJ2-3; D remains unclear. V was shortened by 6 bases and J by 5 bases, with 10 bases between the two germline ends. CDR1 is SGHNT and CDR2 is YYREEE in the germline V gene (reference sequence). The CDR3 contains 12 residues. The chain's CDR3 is CASTFERDTQYF. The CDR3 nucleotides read TGTGCCAGCACCTTCGAGAGAGATACGCAGTATTTT.

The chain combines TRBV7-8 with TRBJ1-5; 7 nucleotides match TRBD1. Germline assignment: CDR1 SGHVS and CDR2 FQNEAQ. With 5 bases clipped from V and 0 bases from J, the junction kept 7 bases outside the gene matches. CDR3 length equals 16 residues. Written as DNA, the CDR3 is TGTGCCAGCAGCCGAGGGACAGCGTATAGCAATCAGCCCCAGCATTTT. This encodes CASSRGTAYSNQPQHF. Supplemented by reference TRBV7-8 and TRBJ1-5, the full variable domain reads GAGVSQSPRYKVAKRGQDVALRCDPISGHVSLFWYQQALGQGPEFLTYFQNEAQLDKSGLPSDRFFAERPEGSVSTLKIQRTQQEDSAVYLCASSRGTAYSNQPQHFGDGTRLSIL.

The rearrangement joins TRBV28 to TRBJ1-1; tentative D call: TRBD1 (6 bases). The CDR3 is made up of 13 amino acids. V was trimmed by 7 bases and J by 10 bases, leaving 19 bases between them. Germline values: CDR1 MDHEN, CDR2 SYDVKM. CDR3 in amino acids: CASTLGGVRPAFF. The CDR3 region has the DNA TGTGCCAGCACCCTAGGGGGGGTGCGGCCAGCTTTCTTT.

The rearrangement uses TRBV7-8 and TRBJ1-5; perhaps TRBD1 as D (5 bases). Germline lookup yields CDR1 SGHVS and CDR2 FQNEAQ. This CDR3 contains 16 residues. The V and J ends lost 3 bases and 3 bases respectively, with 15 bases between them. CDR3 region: CASSFGPGGFNQPQHF. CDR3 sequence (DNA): TGTGCCAGCAGCTTTGGTCCCGGGGGGTTCAATCAGCCCCAGCATTTT.

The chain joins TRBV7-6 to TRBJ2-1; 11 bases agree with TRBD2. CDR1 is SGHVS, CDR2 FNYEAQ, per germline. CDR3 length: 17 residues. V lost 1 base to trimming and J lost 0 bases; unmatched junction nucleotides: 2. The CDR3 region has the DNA TGTGCCAGCAGCTTAGATAGCGGGGGGGCCTCCTACAATGAGCAGTTCTTC. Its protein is CASSLDSGGASYNEQFF.

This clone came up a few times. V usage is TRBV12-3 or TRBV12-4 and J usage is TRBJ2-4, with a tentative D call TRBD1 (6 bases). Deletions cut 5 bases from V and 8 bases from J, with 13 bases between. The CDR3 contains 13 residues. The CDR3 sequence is CASSVIQGHIQYF. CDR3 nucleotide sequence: TGTGCCAGCAGTGTAATACAGGGACACATTCAGTACTTC.

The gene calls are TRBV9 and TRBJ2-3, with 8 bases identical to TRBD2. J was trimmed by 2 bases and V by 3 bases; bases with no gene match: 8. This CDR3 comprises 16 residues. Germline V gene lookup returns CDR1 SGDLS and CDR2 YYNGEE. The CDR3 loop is CASSGAAGGLTDTQYF. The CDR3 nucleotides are TGTGCCAGCAGCGGGGCGGCGGGGGGCCTCACAGATACGCAGTATTTT.

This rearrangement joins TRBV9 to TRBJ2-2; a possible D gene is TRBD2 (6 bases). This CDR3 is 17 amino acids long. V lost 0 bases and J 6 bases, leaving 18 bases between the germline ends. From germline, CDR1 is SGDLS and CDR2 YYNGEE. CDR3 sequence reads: CASSVGLGPSLPGELFF. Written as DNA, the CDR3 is TGTGCCAGCAGCGTAGGACTAGGTCCGTCTCTCCCCGGGGAGCTGTTTTTT.

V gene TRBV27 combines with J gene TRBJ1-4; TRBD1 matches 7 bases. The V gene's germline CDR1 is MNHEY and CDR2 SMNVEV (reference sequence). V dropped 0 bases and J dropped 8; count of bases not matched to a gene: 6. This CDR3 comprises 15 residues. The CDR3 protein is CASSLSTGPGEKLFF. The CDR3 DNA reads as TGTGCCAGCAGTTTATCGACAGGGCCCGGGGAAAAACTGTTTTTT.

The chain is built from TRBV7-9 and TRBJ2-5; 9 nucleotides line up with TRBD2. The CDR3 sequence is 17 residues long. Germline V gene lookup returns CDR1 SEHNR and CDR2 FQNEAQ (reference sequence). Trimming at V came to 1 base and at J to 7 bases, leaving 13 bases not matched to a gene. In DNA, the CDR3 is TGTGCCAGCAGCTTAGGTTCTAGCGGGGCTGGCTGGGGGACCCAGTACTTC. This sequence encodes CASSLGSSGAGWGTQYF.

CDR3 in amino acids: CASTRGQTNEKLFF. The CDR3 nucleotides read TGTGCCAGCACCCGGGGGCAGACTAATGAAAAACTGTTTTTT. The V and J genes are TRBV6-5 and TRBJ1-4, with D possibly matching TRBD1 (6 bases). Germline V CDR1 and CDR2: MNHEY, SVGAGI. This CDR3 spans 14 amino acids. V was clipped by 7 bases and J by 2 bases, with 11 bases between them.

The CDR3 reads CASSAPVGTGNTDTQYF. DNA for the CDR3: TGTGCCAGCAGCGCCCCCGTGGGGACAGGGAACACAGATACGCAGTATTTT. V usage is TRBV5-5 and J usage is TRBJ2-3, with TRBD1 matching over 9 bases. CDR1 is SGHKS, CDR2 YYEKEE, per germline (reference sequence). V shed 4 bases and J 2 bases; nucleotides not matched to a gene: 11. This CDR3 contains 17 residues.

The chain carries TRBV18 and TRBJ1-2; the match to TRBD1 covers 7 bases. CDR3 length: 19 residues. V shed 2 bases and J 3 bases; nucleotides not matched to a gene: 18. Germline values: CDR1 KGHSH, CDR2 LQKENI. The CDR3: CASSPGKGTEPGGHYGYTF. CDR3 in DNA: TGTGCCAGCTCACCAGGGAAAGGGACAGAGCCCGGAGGGCACTATGGCTACACCTTC.

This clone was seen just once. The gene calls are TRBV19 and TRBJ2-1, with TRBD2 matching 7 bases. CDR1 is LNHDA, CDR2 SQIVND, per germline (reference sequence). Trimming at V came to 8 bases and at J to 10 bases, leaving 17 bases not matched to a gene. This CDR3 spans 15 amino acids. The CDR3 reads CASSAGGGRLVEQFF. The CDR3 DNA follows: TGTGCCAGTTCCGCGGGCGGGGGACGCTTGGTCGAGCAGTTCTTC.

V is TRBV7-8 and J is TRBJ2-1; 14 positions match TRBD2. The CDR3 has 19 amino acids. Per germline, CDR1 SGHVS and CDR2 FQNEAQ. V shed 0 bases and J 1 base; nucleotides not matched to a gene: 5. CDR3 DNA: TGTGCCAGCAGCTTAGCGACTAGCGGGGGGGCTTTATCCTACAATGAGCAGTTCTTC. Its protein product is CASSLATSGGALSYNEQFF.

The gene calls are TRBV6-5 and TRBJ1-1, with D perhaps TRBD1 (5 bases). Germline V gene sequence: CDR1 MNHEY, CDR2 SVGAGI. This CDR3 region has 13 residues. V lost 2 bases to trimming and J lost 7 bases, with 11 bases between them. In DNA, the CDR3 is TGTGCCAGCAGTTACCCAGGGACTCATGAAGCTTTCTTT. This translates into CASSYPGTHEAFF.

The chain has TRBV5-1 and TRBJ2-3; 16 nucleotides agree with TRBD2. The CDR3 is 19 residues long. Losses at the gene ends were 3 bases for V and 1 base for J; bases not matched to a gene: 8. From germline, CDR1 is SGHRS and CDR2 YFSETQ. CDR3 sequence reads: CASSYPGLAGGTGTDTQYF. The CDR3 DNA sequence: TGCGCCAGCAGCTATCCGGGACTAGCGGGGGGGACCGGCACAGATACGCAGTATTTT. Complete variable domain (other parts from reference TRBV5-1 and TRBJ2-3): KAGVTQTPRYLIKTRGQQVTLSCSPISGHRSVSWYQQTPGQGLQFLFEYFSETQRNKGNFPGRFSGRQFSNSRSEMNVSTLELGDSALYLCASSYPGLAGGTGTDTQYFGPGTRLTVL.

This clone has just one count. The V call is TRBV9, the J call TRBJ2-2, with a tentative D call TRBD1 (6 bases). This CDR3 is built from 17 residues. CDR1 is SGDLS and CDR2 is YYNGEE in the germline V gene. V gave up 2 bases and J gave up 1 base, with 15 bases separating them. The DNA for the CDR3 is TGTGCCAGCAGCGTCCTACCGGGACATAAGAACACCGGGGAGCTGTTTTTT. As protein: CASSVLPGHKNTGELFF.

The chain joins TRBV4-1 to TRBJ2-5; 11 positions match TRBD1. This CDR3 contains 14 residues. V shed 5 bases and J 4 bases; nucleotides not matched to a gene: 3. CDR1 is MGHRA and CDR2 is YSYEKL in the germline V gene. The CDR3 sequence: CASSSGTGGETQYF. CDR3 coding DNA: TGCGCCAGCAGCTCTGGGACAGGGGGAGAGACCCAGTACTTC.

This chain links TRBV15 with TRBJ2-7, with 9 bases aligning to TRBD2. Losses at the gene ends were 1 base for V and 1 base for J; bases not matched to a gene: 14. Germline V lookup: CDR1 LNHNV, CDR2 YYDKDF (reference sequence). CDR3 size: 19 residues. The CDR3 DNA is TGTGCCACCAGCAGAGGTGGGGATTATTTAGCGGGGGTTTCCTACGAGCAGTACTTC. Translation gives CATSRGGDYLAGVSYEQYF.

In DNA form, the CDR3 reads TGTGCCAGCAAAAGGGGGATACAGGGCTACACCTTC. Translation gives CASKRGIQGYTF. V usage is TRBV11-3 and J usage is TRBJ1-2; D is perhaps TRBD1 (6 bases). Germline V gives CDR1 SGHNT, CDR2 YENEEA. Trimming cost V 7 bases and J 8 bases, with 14 bases left between them. The CDR3 totals 12 residues.